This entry features one T cell receptor beta chain sequence. The data derive from a study of blood T cell repertoires in COVID-19. Study overall: The United States, Italy and Spain provided the acute and convalescent COVID-19 samples. T cells, B-cell-depleted T cells, or PBMCs supplied cDNA or gDNA.

Germline loops: CDR1 SGHTA, CDR2 FQGNSA. CDR3 length: 22 residues. With V trimmed by 0 bases and J by 0 bases, 17 bases remained unmatched. Authors' methods: It was from reference gene primer amplification that nucleated cell counts were estimated. Sequencing was performed with immunoSEQ multiplex PCR; in TCRdb, only in-frame clones are kept and a portion is missing. Clone size and V and J calls were adopted from that table, with D and trimming inferred from the DNA. The sample contains about 260,000 clones, 87% of which appear only once. The source is a woman in her forties who had recovered from COVID-19. Sequencing was carried out using peripheral blood. The gene calls are TRBV7-2 and TRBJ2-5; TRBD2 matches at 12 bases. CDR3 amino acids: CASSLAQRWTSGTRAYQETQYF. The CDR3 DNA reads as TGTGCCAGCAGCTTAGCGCAAAGGTGGACTAGCGGGACCCGGGCCTACCAAGAGACCCAGTACTTC.